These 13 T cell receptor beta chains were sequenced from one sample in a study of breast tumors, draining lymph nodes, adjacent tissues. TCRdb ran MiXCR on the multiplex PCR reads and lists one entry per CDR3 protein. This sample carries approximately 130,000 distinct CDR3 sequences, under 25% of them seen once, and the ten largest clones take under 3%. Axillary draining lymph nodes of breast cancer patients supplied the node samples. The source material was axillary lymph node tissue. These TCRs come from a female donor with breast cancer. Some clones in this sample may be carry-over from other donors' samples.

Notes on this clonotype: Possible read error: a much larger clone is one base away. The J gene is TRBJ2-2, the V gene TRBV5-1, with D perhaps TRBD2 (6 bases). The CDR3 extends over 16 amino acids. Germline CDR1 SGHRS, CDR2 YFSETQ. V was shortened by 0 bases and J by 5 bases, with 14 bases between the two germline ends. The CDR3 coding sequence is TGCGCCAGCAGCTTGGCGACTGGCGGGGTAACCGGGGAGCTGTTTTTT. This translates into CASSLATGGVTGELFF. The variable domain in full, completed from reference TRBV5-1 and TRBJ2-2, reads KAGVTQTPRYLIKTRGQQVTLSCSPISGHRSVSWYQQTPGQGLQFLFEYFSETQRNKGNFPGRFSGRQFSNSRSEMNVSTLELGDSALYLCASSLATGGVTGELFFGEGSRLTVL.

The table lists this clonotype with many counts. CDR3 coding DNA: TGTGCCAGCAGTTCCCAAAAGGGGGTAGCCGGGACTAATACGCAGTATTTT. Protein product: CASSSQKGVAGTNTQYF. The chain links TRBV27 to TRBJ2-3, with a possible D match to TRBD2 (7 bases). The V gene lost 4 bases and the J gene lost 7 bases, with 24 bases spanning the gap. CDR1 is MNHEY and CDR2 is SMNVEV in the germline V gene (reference sequence). The CDR3 consists of 17 residues.

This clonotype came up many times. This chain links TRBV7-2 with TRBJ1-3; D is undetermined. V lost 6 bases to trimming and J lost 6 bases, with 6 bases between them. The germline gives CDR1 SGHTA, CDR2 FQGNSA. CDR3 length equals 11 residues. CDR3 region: CASSIENTIYF. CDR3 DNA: TGTGCCAGCAGTATAGAAAACACCATATATTTT.

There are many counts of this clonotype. The chain's CDR3 is CASTRTPGARYGYTF. CDR3 bases: TGTGCCAGCACGCGAACTCCAGGGGCGCGTTATGGCTACACCTTC. J is TRBJ1-2 and V is TRBV12-3 or TRBV12-4; perhaps TRBD1 as D (6 bases). The V end lost 7 bases, the J end lost 5 bases, and 20 bases lay between the germline ends. This CDR3 comprises 15 residues.

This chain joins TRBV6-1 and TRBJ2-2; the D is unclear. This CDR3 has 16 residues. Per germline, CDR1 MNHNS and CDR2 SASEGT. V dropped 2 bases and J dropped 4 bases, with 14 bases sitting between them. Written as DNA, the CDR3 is TGTGCCAGCAGTGAAAAAGTAGGGCAGGCCACCGGGGAGCTGTTTTTT. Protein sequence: CASSEKVGQATGELFF.

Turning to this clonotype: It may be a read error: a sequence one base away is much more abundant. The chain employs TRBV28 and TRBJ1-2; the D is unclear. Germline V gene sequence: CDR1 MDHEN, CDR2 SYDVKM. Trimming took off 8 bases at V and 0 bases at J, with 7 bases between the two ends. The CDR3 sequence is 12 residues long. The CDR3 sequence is CASGGTNYGYTF. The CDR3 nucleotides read TGTGCCAGCGGTGGGACTAACTATGGCTACACCTTC.

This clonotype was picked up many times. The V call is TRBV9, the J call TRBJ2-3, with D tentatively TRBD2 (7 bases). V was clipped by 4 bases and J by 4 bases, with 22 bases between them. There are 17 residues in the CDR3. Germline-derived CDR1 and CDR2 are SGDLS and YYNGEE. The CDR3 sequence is CASSSPEGGGIADTQYF. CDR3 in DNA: TGTGCCAGCAGCTCCCCCGAGGGGGGAGGGATCGCAGATACGCAGTATTTT.

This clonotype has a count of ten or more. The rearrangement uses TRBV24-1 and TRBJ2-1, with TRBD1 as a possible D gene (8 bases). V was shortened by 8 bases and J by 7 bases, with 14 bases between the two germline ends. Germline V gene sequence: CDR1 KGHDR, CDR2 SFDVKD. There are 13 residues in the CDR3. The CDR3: CATKRDRSNEQFF. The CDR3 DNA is TGTGCCACCAAGCGGGACAGGAGTAATGAGCAGTTCTTC.

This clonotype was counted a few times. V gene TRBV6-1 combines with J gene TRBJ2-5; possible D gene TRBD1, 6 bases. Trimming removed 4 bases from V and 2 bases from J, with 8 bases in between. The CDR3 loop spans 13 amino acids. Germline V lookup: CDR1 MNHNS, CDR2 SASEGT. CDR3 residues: CASSGQVQETQYF. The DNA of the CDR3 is TGTGCCAGCAGTGGACAGGTACAAGAGACCCAGTACTTC.

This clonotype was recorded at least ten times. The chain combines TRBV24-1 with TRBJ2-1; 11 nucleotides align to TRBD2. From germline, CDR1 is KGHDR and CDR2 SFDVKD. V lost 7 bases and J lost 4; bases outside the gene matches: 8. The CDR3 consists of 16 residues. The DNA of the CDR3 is TGTGCCACCAGAACTAGCGGGAGAAAACTATACAATGAGCAGTTCTTC. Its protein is CATRTSGRKLYNEQFF.

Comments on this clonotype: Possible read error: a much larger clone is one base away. CDR3 nucleotide sequence: TGTGCCCCCAGCAGAGAAGACGAGCAGTACTTC. Translation: CAPSREDEQYF. The chain has TRBV15 and TRBJ2-7; D is uncertain. Germline lookup yields CDR1 LNHNV and CDR2 YYDKDF (reference sequence). This CDR3 spans 11 amino acids.

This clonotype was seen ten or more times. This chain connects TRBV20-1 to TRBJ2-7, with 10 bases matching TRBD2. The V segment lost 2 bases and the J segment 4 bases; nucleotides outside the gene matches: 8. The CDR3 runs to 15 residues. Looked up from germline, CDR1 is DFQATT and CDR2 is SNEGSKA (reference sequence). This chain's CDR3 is CSARNVAGGGYEQYF. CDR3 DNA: TGCAGTGCTAGAAACGTAGCGGGAGGCGGATACGAGCAGTACTTC.

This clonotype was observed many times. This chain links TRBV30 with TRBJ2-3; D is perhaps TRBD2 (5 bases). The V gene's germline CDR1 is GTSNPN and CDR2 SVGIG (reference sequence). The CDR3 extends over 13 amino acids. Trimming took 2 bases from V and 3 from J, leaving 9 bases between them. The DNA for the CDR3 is TGTGCCTGGAGTACCGGAGGAACAGATACGCAGTATTTT. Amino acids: CAWSTGGTDTQYF. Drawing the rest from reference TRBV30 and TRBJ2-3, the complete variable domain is SQTIHQWPATLVQPVGSPLSLECTVEGTSNPNLYWYRQAAGRGLQLLFYSVGIGQISSEVPQNLSASRPQDRQFILSSKKLLLSDSGFYLCAWSTGGTDTQYFGPGTRLTVL.